The sequence of this T cell receptor (beta chain) was determined in a study of T cell clonotyping in hematopoietic cell transplantation. Findings and limits, study-wide: No sorting was done, leaving CD4 and CD8 contributions mixed. Higher Inverse Simpson Index values in graft donor and pretransplant recipient predicted broader posttransplant TCR diversity. Pathologically expanded recipient clonotypes increased progressively from day 30 to day 180 as diversity fell.

This clone is medium-sized within its sample. Its antigen remains unidentified. This CDR3 spans 11 amino acids. Germline CDR1 reads MNHNY; CDR2 reads SVGAGI (reference sequence). V was cut by 5 bases and J by 1 base, with 3 bases left in between. Time point in this sample: recipient sample about 28 days before transplant, after cytoreduction. Recipient blood drawn about 28 days pretransplant and days 30, 100, 180 after. Here immunoSEQ multiplex PCR was the method, and the copy in TCRdb shows in-frame clones only, minus some. The sample gives approximately 26,000 clones, approximately 80% of which show up once; nearly 25% is in the top ten.

The sequenced sample was peripheral blood mononuclear cells, obtained before stem cell transplant. The TCR comes from a woman aged 60-75 years with acute myeloid leukemia. Some clones in this sample may be carry-over from other donors' samples. The chain uses TRBV6-6 and TRBJ2-7; D is ambiguous. The CDR3 loop is CASSPSYEQYF. The CDR3 coding sequence is TGTGCCAGCAGTCCGTCCTACGAGCAGTACTTC.